The rows below give T cell receptor beta chains drawn from one sample of a study of graft-versus-host responses after intestinal transplantation. Generated by immunoSEQ multiplex PCR, the TCRdb table keeps only in-frame clones and is missing some. The data contain 7,000 or so clones, around a quarter of them singletons. Sequencing was performed on alloreactive CD8+ T cells from a mixed lymphocyte reaction culture, taken before transplantation. The receptors here all came from a human patient who was an organ donor for intestinal transplantation. Each CDR3 is given with its conserved first and last residue. A D gene is named only where the DNA matches it firmly. Clone size is shown for a subset of rows, as once, few, many or a class of expanded clone.

>NA|TRBV28|14|TRBD2|TRBJ2-7
CASSLGEGPYEQYF
TGTGCCAGCAGTTTGGGGGAGGGGCCCTACGAGCAGTACTTC
>few|TRBV11-2|20|TRBD2|TRBJ2-5
CASSLDPLGLADLYQETQYF
TGTGCCAGCAGCTTAGATCCGTTAGGACTAGCGGATTTGTACCAAGAGACCCAGTACTTC
>NA|TRBV28|17|TRBD2|TRBJ2-7
CASSLPSLRGGAYEQYF
TGTGCCAGCAGTTTACCCTCCCTCCGGGGGGGGGCCTACGAGCAGTACTTC
>few|TRBV7-2|15|NA|TRBJ2-7
CASSPPGVGVAEQYF
TGTGCCAGCAGCCCCCCCGGTGTAGGAGTGGCCGAGCAGTACTTC
>NA|TRBV28|13|TRBD1|TRBJ2-1
CASRRQGANEQFF
TGTGCCAGCAGGCGACAGGGGGCTAATGAGCAGTTCTTC
>NA|TRBV6-6|14|NA|TRBJ1-1
CASSYVSLNTEAFF
TGTGCCAGCAGTTACGTCAGTCTTAACACTGAAGCTTTCTTT
>NA|TRBV27|13|NA|TRBJ2-7
CASSSQGSYEQYF
TGTGCCAGCAGTTCCCAGGGGTCCTACGAGCAGTACTTC
>NA|TRBV6-1|15|NA|TRBJ2-3
CASSWGPASTDTQYF
TGTGCCAGCAGTTGGGGCCCAGCTTCCACAGATACGCAGTATTTT
>few|TRBV5-5|14|TRBD1|TRBJ2-1
CASTDRGYSNEQFF
TGTGCCAGCACGGACAGGGGGTACTCAAATGAGCAGTTCTTC
>few|TRBV10-3|15|TRBD2|TRBJ2-1
CASSFGTSGYNEQFF
TGTGCCAGCAGTTTCGGGACTAGCGGGTACAATGAGCAGTTCTTC
>few|TRBV28|13|NA|TRBJ1-1
CASRIRGLTEAFF
TGTGCCAGCAGGATCAGGGGATTGACTGAAGCTTTCTTT
>medium-sized|TRBV4-3|17|NA|TRBJ2-1
CASSQDGSSPTYNEQFF
TGCGCCAGCAGCCAAGATGGGTCTAGCCCCACCTACAATGAGCAGTTCTTC
>NA|TRBV10-3|15|NA|TRBJ1-3
CAISEYSFSGNTIYF
TGTGCCATCAGTGAATACAGTTTCTCTGGAAACACCATATATTTT
>NA|TRBV7-9|18|TRBD2|TRBJ2-1
CASSPPGTSGGSYNEQFF
TGTGCCAGCAGCCCCCCCGGGACTAGCGGGGGCTCCTACAATGAGCAGTTCTTC
>few|TRBV9|15|TRBD2|TRBJ2-1
CASSVDAGGSDEQFF
TGTGCCAGCAGCGTAGATGCGGGAGGGTCGGATGAGCAGTTCTTC
>few|TRBV11-2|14|NA|TRBJ2-7
CASSSPWTAYEQYF
TGTGCCAGCAGCTCCCCTTGGACAGCCTACGAGCAGTACTTC
>NA|TRBV10-2|10|NA|TRBJ1-1
CASHEGAKYF
TGCGCCAGCCACGAAGGGGCGAAATACTTT
>few|TRBV7-7|15|TRBD1|TRBJ1-4
CASSPSGQGVEKLFF
TGTGCCAGCAGCCCGTCGGGACAGGGAGTTGAAAAACTGTTTTTT
>few|TRBV27|14|NA|TRBJ2-1
CASSYSGPNNEQFF
TGTGCCAGCAGTTATTCGGGGCCAAACAATGAGCAGTTCTTC
>NA|TRBV4-1|11|NA|TRBJ1-1
CPRELHTEAFF
TGTCCTCGGGAGTTACACACTGAAGCTTTCTTT
>medium-sized|TRBV27|17|NA|TRBJ2-7
CASSPLQQDPVTYEQYF
TGTGCCAGCAGTCCCCTCCAGCAGGACCCCGTTACCTACGAGCAGTACTTC
>few|TRBV2|16|NA|TRBJ2-3
CASSLNGEGDYNTQYF
TGTGCCAGCAGCTTAAACGGTGAGGGGGACTACAATACGCAGTATTTT
>medium-sized|TRBV1|18|NA|TRBJ2-3
CTSSQSLPDRVDTDTQYF
TGCACCAGCAGCCAATCCCTCCCGGACAGGGTGGACACAGATACGCAGTATTTT
>few|TRBV19|12|NA|TRBJ1-5
CASLSKRQPQHF
TGTGCCAGCCTCAGTAAACGGCAGCCCCAGCATTTT
>few|TRBV7-8|13|NA|TRBJ2-3
CASSLDNTDTQYF
TGTGCCAGCAGCTTAGACAACACAGATACGCAGTATTTT